The 15 T cell receptor delta chains listed next were all sequenced from one sample in a study of fetal and pediatric gammadelta thymocytes. TCRdb repeated clone calling on the reads with CATT. The repertoire holds approximately 1,200 delta-chain clones, with about a third as singletons. Sequenced: non-Vgamma9Vdelta2 gamma-delta T cells from the thymus. Subset noted: CD3+gammadeltaTCR+ thymocytes not co-expressing Vgamma9 and Vdelta2. The receptors were sampled from a child who underwent cardiac surgery and was recorded as healthy.

The rearrangement links TRDV1 to TRDJ1, with 12 bases matching TRDD3. J lost 7 bases, V lost 0 bases, and 15 bases had no gene match. The CDR3 is 19 residues long. The germline V gene has CDR1 TSWWSYY and CDR2 QGS. The chain's CDR3 is CALGELPYWGILRRTKLIF. CDR3 nucleotide sequence: TGTGCTCTTGGGGAACTCCCGTACTGGGGGATACTTAGGAGGACTAAACTCATCTTT.

Concerning this clone: This clone may be a read error of a much larger clone one base away. This chain connects TRDV3 to TRDJ1; D is possibly TRDD2 (6 bases). This CDR3 spans 22 amino acids. CDR1 and CDR2 (germline): TVYSNPD, GDNSRS (reference sequence). V shed 5 bases and J shed 0 bases, with 40 bases lying between them. For the CDR3, the DNA is TGTGCCCTTCGCGGGACGGGAGTGGGCCTTCCCCCTACTGGTGCGTACACCGATAAACTCATCTTT. It codes for CALRGTGVGLPPTGAYTDKLIF.

As to this clone: A much larger clone is a single base away; this may be a read error. V usage is TRAV38-2/DV8 and J usage is TRDJ1, with 8 positions matching TRDD3. This CDR3 region has 26 residues. The ends lost 7 bases at V and 0 bases at J; junction bases unmatched: 41. Germline V CDR1 and CDR2: TSESDYY, QEAYKQQN. In nucleotides, the CDR3 is TGTGCTTATGGATGTGGCTCCGTACTGGGGGTCCCGCACCTCTACGTCCCAACGTTGAACACCGATAAACTCATCTTT. It codes for CAYGCGSVLGVPHLYVPTLNTDKLIF.

In the case of this clone: A read error may explain this, as a much larger clone is one base away. The sample contains more than one DNA sequence encoding this CDR3. The J gene is TRDJ1, the V gene TRDV1; 8 bases match TRDD3. From germline, CDR1 is TSWWSYY and CDR2 QGS. V was clipped by 3 bases and J by 2 bases; unmatched bases: 29. The CDR3 is 23 amino acids. The CDR3: CALGDRDGIRNVRTLPYTDKLIF. The CDR3 region has the DNA TGTGCTCTTGGGGACCGAGACGGGATACGCAATGTACGGACCCTCCCGTATACCGATAAACTCATCTTT.

The J gene is TRDJ2, the V gene TRDV3; the D is unclear. The CDR3 length is 12 residues. Germline CDR1 TVYSNPD, CDR2 GDNSRS (reference sequence). Deletions cut 0 bases from V and 1 base from J, with 3 bases between. CDR3 coding DNA: TGTGCCTTTAGGGATTTGACAGCACAACTCTTCTTT. Translated, it gives CAFRDLTAQLFF.

This clone rates as medium-sized. J is TRDJ1 and V is TRDV1; 7 bases line up with TRDD3. Germline lookup yields CDR1 TSWWSYY and CDR2 QGS. This CDR3 region has 18 residues. Trimming took 6 bases from V and 0 from J; bases not matched to a gene: 16. DNA of the CDR3: TGTGCTCTTGGATCGGCGATATCGTACTGGGGCTACACCGATAAACTCATCTTT. The encoded protein is CALGSAISYWGYTDKLIF.

In this sample, this clone is medium-sized. The chain is built from TRDV1 and TRDJ1; tentatively, D is TRDD3 (6 bases). Trimming removed 0 bases at V and 0 bases at J, with 20 bases between. This CDR3 spans 19 amino acids. CDR1 and CDR2 (germline): TSWWSYY, QGS. The CDR3 DNA sequence: TGTGCTCTTGGGGAACTTTACAGCCTGGGGACTCCGTACACCGATAAACTCATCTTT. It codes for CALGELYSLGTPYTDKLIF.

This clone is classed as large. The chain has TRDV3 and TRDJ2, with D possibly called TRDD2 or TRDD3 (9 bases each). Trimming shortened V by 1 base and J by 4 bases, and 31 bases separated the two germline ends. The CDR3 contains 20 residues. The germline CDR1 and CDR2 sequences are TVYSNPD and GDNSRS (reference sequence). As DNA, the CDR3 is TGTGCCTTTAAACGCCCCTTCCTACCAATACTGGGGGACCCGACAGCACAACTCTTCTTT. Amino acids: CAFKRPFLPILGDPTAQLFF. The full variable domain, rest sourced from reference TRDV3 and TRDJ2, is CDKVTQSSPDQTVASGSEVVLLCTYDTVYSNPDLFWYRIRPDYSFQFVFYGDNSRSEGADFTQGRFSVKHILTQKAFHLVISPVRTEDSATYYCAFKRPFLPILGDPTAQLFFGKGTQLIVEP.

For this clone: A far more abundant clone sits one base away, making this likely a read error. The sample carries other DNA sequences with the same CDR3. The chain is built from TRDV1 and TRDJ1, with TRDD3 matching over 11 bases. CDR1 and CDR2 (germline): TSWWSYY, QGS. There are 20 residues in the CDR3. The V gene end was trimmed by 9 bases and the J gene end by 0 bases; junction bases not matched to a gene: 21. CDR3 amino acids: CALGVRIYLVGDTYTDKLIF. CDR3 DNA: TGTGCTCTGGGTGTACGAATCTATTTAGTGGGGGATACGTACACCGATAAACTCATCTTT.

V and J are TRDV1 and TRDJ1; 8 nucleotides align to TRDD2. The germline gives CDR1 TSWWSYY, CDR2 QGS. V lost 3 bases and J lost 0; bases outside the gene matches: 30. This CDR3 is 24 amino acids long. The CDR3 DNA sequence: TGTGCTCTTGGGGAGACAGATTCCTTCCTATCGATTACTGGGCCCCAAAGGTACACCGATAAACTCATCTTT. This encodes CALGETDSFLSITGPQRYTDKLIF.

This clone is classed as large. The sample carries other DNA sequences with the same CDR3. V usage is TRDV1 and J usage is TRDJ1; D is perhaps TRDD2 (5 bases). Germline V lookup: CDR1 TSWWSYY, CDR2 QGS. V lost 0 bases, J lost 0 bases, and 32 bases lay in between. The CDR3 extends over 23 amino acids. CDR3 residues: CALGELPVLEEVIGARYTDKLIF. The CDR3 DNA sequence: TGTGCTCTTGGGGAACTCCCCGTCCTAGAGGAAGTGATCGGGGCTCGCTACACCGATAAACTCATCTTT.

This clone ranks as medium-sized. This sequence joins TRDV1 and TRDJ1; 10 positions agree with TRDD3. The germline V gene encodes CDR1 TSWWSYY and CDR2 QGS. V was pared by 10 bases and J by 0 bases, with 23 bases of the junction left unmatched. The CDR3 sequence is 20 residues long. CDR3 bases: TGTGCTCCAGACCTTCCTTACCCAAGAATACTGGGGGATTACACCGATAAACTCATCTTT. Residues: CAPDLPYPRILGDYTDKLIF.

Worth noting for this clone: A far larger clone differs by one base, so this is likely a read error. Other DNA sequences from this sample encode an identical CDR3 as well. This chain joins TRDV1 and TRDJ1; possible D gene TRDD3, 5 bases. CDR3 size: 12 residues. With 2 bases removed from V and 5 bases from J, the gap between germline ends came to 6 bases. The V gene's germline CDR1 is TSWWSYY and CDR2 QGS. The CDR3 nucleotides are TGTGCTCTTGGGGAAGCTGGGGATAAACTCATCTTT. It encodes CALGEAGDKLIF.

About this clone itself: The likely explanation is a read error, given a far larger clone one base away. The chain carries TRDV1 and TRDJ1; D possibly corresponds to TRDD3 (5 bases). V gave up 2 bases and J gave up 0 bases, with 19 bases separating them. CDR3 length: 18 amino acids. Germline loops: CDR1 TSWWSYY, CDR2 QGS. The CDR3 sequence is CALGESHFWVAHTDKLIF. CDR3 coding DNA: TGTGCTCTTGGGGAATCCCATTTCTGGGTTGCCCACACCGATAAACTCATCTTT.

A note on this clone: A read error likely explains this, since a far larger clone differs by one base. This rearrangement joins TRDV1 to TRDJ1; 11 bases align to TRDD3. V lost 6 bases to trimming and J lost 5 bases; unmatched junction nucleotides: 8. The CDR3 has 15 residues. From germline, CDR1 is TSWWSYY and CDR2 QGS. CDR3 nucleotide sequence: TGTGCTCTTGGTTCCTGGGGGATACTTACGGATAAACTCATCTTT. Translated, it gives CALGSWGILTDKLIF.